This TCR beta chain was found in a study of early T cells in non-severe SARS-CoV-2 infection. Notes on the study in general: Comparison of clonotypes with VDJdb favored anti-spike CD8 responses while missing private and CD4 specificities.

The V and J ends lost 2 bases and 2 bases respectively, with 12 bases between them. The CDR3 extends over 15 amino acids. The V gene's germline CDR1 is MNHEY and CDR2 SVGAGI. From the 5' RACE reads, TCRdb called clonotypes with MiXCR, one entry per CDR3 protein. The sample records roughly 35,000 distinct CDR3 sequences, roughly 5.9% being singletons. This clonotype was recorded at least ten times. No antigen is known for it. This rearrangement joins TRBV6-5 to TRBJ2-5; D is undetermined. This receptor was identified in an adult who was a healthcare worker with PCR-confirmed SARS-CoV-2 infection or an uninfected control (not recorded which). Sequenced material: whole blood. The CDR3 DNA reads as TGTGCCAGCAGTTACGGCCGGCTGCCGCAAGAGACCCAGTACTTC. Its translation is CASSYGRLPQETQYF.